A single sample gave rise to the 16 T cell receptor beta chains below, sequenced in a study of blood T cell repertoires in COVID-19 (dated by TCRdb to between 2020 and 2021). Libraries were built with the immunoSEQ multiplex PCR assay. As stored in TCRdb, this immuneACCESS dataset retains in-frame rearrangements with V and J assigned. A fraction of the clones does not appear; measured against another copy, unresolved V genes explain less than half of the discrepancy, and the remainder lacks a known reason. This sample is represented by roughly 260,000 clones; almost 90% of them were singletons. The biggest ten clones account for 11% of the sample. What was sequenced was peripheral blood. The receptor set was obtained from a woman in her twenties or thirties with COVID-19, enrolled during active disease.

J is TRBJ1-3 and V is TRBV24-1; TRBD1 might be the D (5 bases). The CDR3 runs to 18 residues. Germline V gives CDR1 KGHDR, CDR2 SFDVKD. V lost 1 base and J 3 bases, leaving 18 bases between the germline ends. As DNA, the CDR3 is TGTGCCACCAGTGATTTCCCCCGGGGGGGAGCAAATGGAAACACCATATATTTT. It encodes CATSDFPRGGANGNTIYF.

The V and J genes are TRBV6-5 and TRBJ1-4, with 7 bases identical to TRBD1. CDR1 is MNHEY, CDR2 SVGAGI, per germline. The CDR3 extends over 16 amino acids. With V trimmed by 2 bases and J by 2 bases, 5 bases remained unmatched. This CDR3 reads CASSYGRGPTNEKLFF. The CDR3, as DNA: TGTGCCAGCAGTTACGGAAGGGGGCCCACTAATGAAAAACTGTTTTTT.

The chain employs TRBV5-1 and TRBJ2-1; 10 bases fit TRBD2. Unmatched junction bases numbered 3, after V lost 0 bases and J lost 3 bases. The germline gives CDR1 SGHRS, CDR2 YFSETQ. This CDR3 spans 16 amino acids. The CDR3 loop is CASSLDRTSGYNEQFF. As DNA, the CDR3 is TGCGCCAGCAGCTTGGACCGGACTAGCGGCTACAATGAGCAGTTCTTC.

The chain is built from TRBV2 and TRBJ1-4; 10 bases fit TRBD1. This CDR3 comprises 15 residues. Trimming at V came to 6 bases and at J to 6 bases, leaving 7 bases not matched to a gene. Germline loops: CDR1 SNHLY, CDR2 FYNNEI. Here the CDR3 DNA reads TGTGCCAGCAGCACTTGGACAGGGGGAGATGAAAAACTGTTTTTT. It translates to CASSTWTGGDEKLFF.

The chain carries TRBV6-2 or TRBV6-3 and TRBJ2-7; TRBD1 matches at 12 bases. CDR3 length: 17 amino acids. Germline V lookup: CDR1 MNHEY, CDR2 SVGEGT. The trim removed 6 bases at V and 5 bases at J, leaving 14 bases unmatched. The CDR3 region is CASSDTRPGTGGDEQYF. The CDR3 DNA reads TGTGCCAGCAGCGACACCCGACCCGGGACAGGGGGCGACGAGCAGTACTTC.

This clone appeared once. The V and J genes are TRBV10-3 and TRBJ2-1, with 9 bases matching TRBD1. Germline CDR1 reads ENHRY; CDR2 reads SYGVKD. Germline trimming cut 1 base from V and 6 bases from J; bases unmatched to any gene: 4. This CDR3 comprises 15 residues. DNA of the CDR3: TGTGCCATCAGTGAGTTGGGACAGGGACCCAATGAGCAGTTCTTC. This encodes CAISELGQGPNEQFF.

This clone has a handful of counts. The V and J genes are TRBV7-6 and TRBJ2-7; TRBD2 matches at 8 bases. The germline CDR1 and CDR2 sequences are SGHVS and FNYEAQ. J was trimmed by 4 bases and V by 3 bases; bases with no gene match: 11. The CDR3 is 16 residues long. The chain's CDR3 is CASSFSRGTSSYEQYF. The CDR3 coding sequence is TGTGCCAGCAGCTTCTCGCGTGGGACTAGTTCATACGAGCAGTACTTC.

The chain links TRBV24-1 to TRBJ2-2, with 9 bases identical to TRBD2. The CDR3 consists of 15 residues. V was pared by 4 bases and J by 6 bases, with 5 bases of the junction left unmatched. The germline V gene encodes CDR1 KGHDR and CDR2 SFDVKD. The CDR3 DNA follows: TGTGCCACCAGTGAGACCGGGACTAGCCCCGGGGAGCTGTTTTTT. It codes for CATSETGTSPGELFF.

The V and J genes are TRBV7-3 and TRBJ2-7, with D possibly being TRBD1 (7 bases). CDR1 and CDR2 from the germline V gene are SGHTA and FQGTGA. The V and J ends lost 5 bases and 1 base respectively, with 18 bases between them. This CDR3 region has 16 residues. The CDR3 bases are TGTGCCAGCAGCCCGAGAGCGGCAGGGGGGTCCTACGAGCAGTACTTC. Its translation: CASSPRAAGGSYEQYF. Based on the CDR3 plus reference TRBV7-3 and TRBJ2-7, the full variable domain is GAGVSQTPSNKVTEKGKYVELRCDPISGHTALYWYRQSLGQGPEFLIYFQGTGAADDSGLPNDRFFAVRPEGSVSTLKIQRTERGDSAVYLCASSPRAAGGSYEQYFGPGTRLTVT.

The J gene is TRBJ2-7, the V gene TRBV5-4, with D possibly TRBD1 on 6 matching bases. The length of the CDR3 is 13 residues. Germline lookup yields CDR1 SGHNT and CDR2 YYREEE (reference sequence). The V end lost 4 bases, the J end lost 2 bases, and 10 bases lay between the germline ends. The CDR3 region has the DNA TGTGCCAGCAGCCCGGACAGTCCCTACGAGCAGTACTTC. Protein: CASSPDSPYEQYF. The full variable domain, its missing parts supplied by reference TRBV5-4 and TRBJ2-7, is ETGVTQSPTHLIKTRGQQVTLRCSSQSGHNTVSWYQQALGQGPQFIFQYYREEENGRGNFPPRFSGLQFPNYSSELNVNALELDDSALYLCASSPDSPYEQYFGPGTRLTVT.

The chain recombines TRBV10-1 with TRBJ2-3; a weak D match, TRBD2 (5 bases). Germline lookup yields CDR1 WNHNN and CDR2 SYGVQD (reference sequence). The CDR3 consists of 16 residues. Trimming took off 1 base at V and 6 bases at J, with 17 bases between the two ends. DNA for the CDR3: TGCGCCAGCAGTGAGTTCCAGCGGCCCCTGGGTGATACGCAGTATTTT. It is translated as CASSEFQRPLGDTQYF.

This clone has just a few counts. This chain connects TRBV5-1 to TRBJ2-7, with 7 bases lining up with TRBD2. CDR3 length: 13 amino acids. Germline-derived CDR1 and CDR2 are SGHRS and YFSETQ. Germline trimming cut 3 bases from V and 2 bases from J; bases unmatched to any gene: 2. The CDR3 reads CASSSGGPYEQYF. The CDR3 coding sequence is TGCGCCAGCAGCTCGGGGGGTCCCTACGAGCAGTACTTC.

The gene calls are TRBV2 and TRBJ2-5; TRBD1 aligns across 11 bases. The V gene's germline CDR1 is SNHLY and CDR2 FYNNEI. The CDR3 spans 15 residues. V lost 1 base, J lost 5 bases, and 3 bases stayed unmatched. CDR3: CASSEGGQGDETQYF. The CDR3 DNA follows: TGTGCCAGCAGTGAAGGGGGACAGGGGGACGAGACCCAGTACTTC.

V and J are TRBV7-2 and TRBJ2-7; 7 bases map to TRBD2. This CDR3 contains 16 residues. The V segment lost 2 bases and the J segment 4 bases; nucleotides outside the gene matches: 11. Germline V lookup: CDR1 SGHTA, CDR2 FQGNSA. CDR3 coding DNA: TGTGCCAGCAGCTTACGGCGGACTAGACAGATGTACGAGCAGTACTTC. Protein sequence: CASSLRRTRQMYEQYF.

CDR3 sequence reads: CASSQDNWDSPLHF. For the CDR3, the DNA is TGTGCCAGCAGTCAAGACAACTGGGATTCACCCCTCCACTTT. The V gene is TRBV27, the J gene TRBJ1-6; D call uncertain. The germline V gene has CDR1 MNHEY and CDR2 SMNVEV (reference sequence). The CDR3 length is 14 residues. Trimming left V 5 bases short and J 8 bases short, with 13 bases between.

The rearrangement joins TRBV6-5 to TRBJ2-1; 13 bases map to TRBD2. This CDR3 comprises 15 residues. The junction had 3 bases not matched to a gene; V was cut back by 6 bases and J by 4 bases. Germline V lookup: CDR1 MNHEY, CDR2 SVGAGI. CDR3 bases: TGTGCCAGCAGCCCACTAGCGGGAGGGTACAATGAGCAGTTCTTC. Its protein product is CASSPLAGGYNEQFF.